What follows are 10 T cell receptor beta chains derived from one specimen sequenced in a study of CD8 T cells in ankylosing spondylitis. TCRdb re-analysed the 5' RACE reads in MiXCR, keeping a single row per CDR3 protein. The top ten clones hold 2.5% to 3% of a sample with some 220,000 distinct CDR3 sequences, roughly a tenth of them seen once. The specimen sequenced was blood, either unsorted or a sorted T cell fraction (not recorded which). These receptors were collected from a male donor with ankylosing spondylitis or in good health (not recorded which).

This clonotype was recorded at least ten times. This chain uses TRBV25-1 with TRBJ2-2; D is ambiguous. V gave up 2 bases and J gave up 3 bases, with 4 bases separating them. This CDR3 comprises 13 residues. Germline CDR1 and CDR2: MGHDK and SYGVNS. The CDR3 sequence is CASSEGDTGELFF. For the CDR3, the DNA is TGTGCCAGCAGTGAAGGGGACACCGGGGAGCTGTTTTTT.

The genes are TRBV18 and TRBJ2-1, with TRBD2 matching over 8 bases. This CDR3 region has 17 residues. CDR1 and CDR2 (germline): KGHSH, LQKENI. The trim removed 1 base at V and 7 bases at J, leaving 12 bases unmatched. The CDR3 DNA reads as TGTGCCAGCTCACCACAGGTAGCGGGGCCCCCCCAAAATGAGCAGTTCTTC. Its protein is CASSPQVAGPPQNEQFF.

This clonotype was found many times. This chain connects TRBV10-1 to TRBJ2-7, with no clear D. Trimming cost V 2 bases and J 2 bases, with 1 base left between them. CDR1 is WNHNN and CDR2 is SYGVQD in the germline V gene (reference sequence). The CDR3 is 11 amino acids. CDR3 protein: CASSETYEQYF. CDR3 nucleotide sequence: TGCGCCAGCAGTGAGACCTACGAGCAGTACTTC.

In DNA, the CDR3 is TGTGCCAGCAGCCAAGATCGTTTTGATGAGCAGTTCTTC. Amino acids: CASSQDRFDEQFF. The chain carries TRBV14 and TRBJ2-1; D call uncertain. V was shortened by 0 bases and J by 8 bases, with 8 bases between the two germline ends. The CDR3 has 13 amino acids. CDR1 and CDR2 (germline): SGHDN, FVKESK.

In this sample, this clonotype turned up many times. The rearrangement joins TRBV5-1 to TRBJ2-7; TRBD1 aligns across 7 bases. The junction had 3 bases not matched to a gene; V was cut back by 0 bases and J by 0 bases. Germline CDR1 SGHRS, CDR2 YFSETQ. The CDR3 loop spans 15 amino acids. The CDR3 loop reads CASSLDRGSSYEQYF. The CDR3 region has the DNA TGCGCCAGCAGCTTGGACAGGGGTAGCTCCTACGAGCAGTACTTC.

This clonotype was seen a handful of times. The chain links TRBV10-3 to TRBJ2-7; 9 bases match TRBD1. Looked up from germline, CDR1 is ENHRY and CDR2 is SYGVKD. The CDR3 runs to 14 residues. J gave up 4 bases and V 8 bases, and 9 bases lay outside the gene matches. The CDR3 nucleotides are TGTGCCATCGGGGCCGGGACAGGGCGTTACGAGCAGTACTTC. Translation: CAIGAGTGRYEQYF.

At least ten counts were recorded for this clonotype. This chain joins TRBV20-1 and TRBJ1-6; D may be TRBD1 (6 bases). Germline V CDR1 and CDR2: DFQATT, SNEGSKA (reference sequence). The CDR3 spans 13 residues. Between the trimmed V and J ends, which lost 6 bases and 8 bases, there was a span of 14 bases. CDR3 coding DNA: TGCAGTGCCCCTGCGGGGGGCGATTCACCCCTCCACTTT. As protein: CSAPAGGDSPLHF.

This clonotype came up a few times. The chain employs TRBV21-1 and TRBJ1-2; TRBD1, as called in the table, went unchecked against the DNA. TRBV21-1 is termed a pseudogene. The CDR3 spans 17 residues. The CDR3 DNA sequence: TGTGCCAGCAGCAAAAAGGAGCAGAAGGGGGCCTGGTATGGCTACACCTTC. This gives the protein CASSKKEQKGAWYGYTF.

This clonotype was recorded many times. The CDR3 DNA follows: TGCGCCAGCAGCTTGGACAGGGCCACAGATACGCAGTATTTT. Its protein is CASSLDRATDTQYF. The chain is built from TRBV5-1 and TRBJ2-3, with D tentatively TRBD1 (6 bases). The CDR3 sequence is 14 residues long. V lost 0 bases to trimming and J lost 2 bases, with 7 bases between them. Germline values: CDR1 SGHRS, CDR2 YFSETQ.

This clonotype turned up a few times. The chain carries TRBV5-1 and TRBJ2-7; possibly TRBD1 or TRBD2 for D (6 bases each). The germline V gene encodes CDR1 SGHRS and CDR2 YFSETQ. Trimming removed 0 bases from V and 3 bases from J, with 10 bases in between. CDR3 length: 14 amino acids. This CDR3 reads CASSLEQGGYEQYF. In DNA form, the CDR3 reads TGCGCCAGCAGCTTGGAACAGGGAGGCTACGAGCAGTACTTC.